These T cell receptor beta chains were read from a single sample in a study of blood T cell repertoires in COVID-19. Assay: immunoSEQ multiplex PCR; the TCRdb copy retains only in-frame clones and omits some. The sample includes 30,000 to 40,000 clones, approximately 86% seen only once; the top ten take less than 7%. Sequencing input: peripheral blood. The receptors were gathered from a woman at least 80 years old with active or convalescent COVID-19. CDR3s leave out the opening cysteine and the closing phenylalanine or tryptophan.

j_call v_call cdr3_aa
TRBJ1-2 TRBV21-1 ASSARTGLYGYT
TRBJ2-1 TRBV15 ATSRGVAGALVDEQF
TRBJ2-3 TRBV6-6 ASSRTSGSSLDTQY
TRBJ1-5 TRBV24-1 ATAQGQGDNQPQH
TRBJ2-1 TRBV5-4 ASSLAGQGRYNEQF
TRBJ1-1 TRBV28 ASRLRGFALGAF
TRBJ2-3 TRBV5-4 ASSLESGGWNTQY
TRBJ2-7 TRBV7-8 ASSLGNLRVAGISYEQY
TRBJ1-1 TRBV5-4 ASSWGQEVAF
TRBJ2-2 TRBV11-3 ASSLTREPTGELF
TRBJ1-1 TRBV7-3 ASSRSRDSWTEAF
TRBJ2-6 TRBV5-5 ASSLAAGSSSGANVLT
TRBJ1-5 TRBV6-5 ASSPTEYSNQPQH
TRBJ1-1 TRBV5-4 ASSNRQGTATEAF
TRBJ2-5 TRBV5-1 ASTPGQTKETQY
TRBJ2-3 TRBV6-6 ASRLGGSTDTQY
TRBJ1-5 TRBV19 ASSIQALTTNQPQH
TRBJ1-4 TRBV30 AWSVRMGSINEKLF
TRBJ1-4 TRBV19 ASSIEAGRRKLF
TRBJ1-2 TRBV6-5 ASSLDRGNYGYT
TRBJ2-4 TRBV6-2/TRBV6-3 ASTYPGEGKNIQY
TRBJ1-2 TRBV5-1 ASSLGRADGYT
TRBJ2-7 TRBV18 ASSPGQDISEQY
TRBJ2-3 TRBV7-6 ASSFLDRTSTDTQY
TRBJ2-5 TRBV5-6 ASSPKGGSGTQY
TRBJ1-1 TRBV3-1/TRBV3-2 ASSQPGGTEAF
TRBJ1-2 TRBV5-4 ASSLRANYGYT
TRBJ1-2 TRBV5-1 ASSGTGNYGYT
TRBJ1-5 TRBV19 ASSPPGRGFVSQH
TRBJ2-1 TRBV12-3/TRBV12-4 ASSPENEQF
TRBJ2-1 TRBV11-3 ASSSRNREQF
TRBJ2-7 TRBV5-4 ASSPRGSGSSREQY
TRBJ2-3 TRBV5-4 ASSPPGGSLTDTQY
TRBJ2-3 TRBV14 ASSPPGRDTDTQY
TRBJ1-1 TRBV5-5 ASSMRLVGAVTEAF
TRBJ1-1 TRBV2 ASSDLRQVVAF
TRBJ2-1 TRBV5-1 ASSLPTGDRNEQF
TRBJ1-6 TRBV4-1 ASSSTSGTGRNSPLH
TRBJ1-5 TRBV10-1 ASSESVLRLWAANSNQPQH
TRBJ2-5 TRBV18 ASSRTGASETQY
TRBJ2-2 TRBV2 ASSDMAGPGELF
TRBJ2-3 TRBV29-1 SVEWLGTDTQY
TRBJ2-1 TRBV5-8 ASSITSGTPNEQF
TRBJ2-6 TRBV11-2 ASSLRGTGANVLT
TRBJ2-7 TRBV21-1 ASSKTGPPLYEQY
TRBJ2-7 TRBV19 ASSIYPGQGTYEQY
TRBJ2-1 TRBV10-3 AISEGRSSGINEQF
TRBJ2-3 TRBV6-2/TRBV6-3 ASSFREGSTDTQY
TRBJ1-2 TRBV28 ASSLSGQPYGYT
TRBJ2-7 TRBV5-6 ASSGPGSNYEQY